The rows below give T cell receptor beta chains drawn from one sample of a study of T cells in Graves' hyperthyroidism and ophthalmopathy. TCRdb ran MiXCR on the multiplex PCR reads and lists one entry per CDR3 protein. The sample yields a few hundred thousand distinct CDR3 sequences, around an eighth seen once. Material for sequencing was blood. The receptors here all came from a man aged 25-40 years with Graves' hyperthyroidism that later progressed to Graves' ophthalmopathy. Each CDR3 is given with its conserved first and last residue. A D gene is named only where the DNA matches it firmly. Rows may omit the clone size; those that give it use once, few, many or a size class.

d_call | j_call | clone_size | v_call | cdr3_aa | cdr3_nt
TRBD1 | TRBJ2-5 | - | TRBV24-1 | CATSDATGGLQETQYF | TGTGCCACCAGTGATGCTACAGGGGGCCTTCAAGAGACCCAGTACTTC
TRBD2 | TRBJ2-5 | few | TRBV27 | CASSFSGGILRETQYF | TGTGCCAGCAGTTTTAGCGGGGGGATCCTGAGGGAGACCCAGTACTTC
- | TRBJ2-1 | - | TRBV11-2 | CASSRGTVNVQFF | TGTGCCAGCAGCCGGGGGACGGTTAATGTGCAGTTCTTC
- | TRBJ2-1 | many | TRBV7-9 | CASTPFGGPSYNEQFF | TGTGCCAGCACCCCCTTCGGGGGTCCATCCTACAATGAGCAGTTCTTC
- | TRBJ2-1 | many | TRBV6-1 | CASSLPHVDEQFF | TGTGCCAGCAGTTTACCCCACGTGGATGAGCAGTTCTTC
TRBD1 | TRBJ1-1 | - | TRBV19 | CASSIEATGGRAFF | TGTGCCAGTAGTATAGAGGCTACAGGGGGAAGAGCTTTCTTT
TRBD2 | TRBJ2-3 | - | TRBV20-1 | CSARDFALAGVDTQYF | TGCAGTGCTAGAGATTTCGCCTTAGCGGGAGTAGATACGCAGTATTTT
TRBD1 | TRBJ2-1 | many | TRBV2 | CASSELGQVNNEQFF | TGTGCCAGCAGTGAATTGGGACAGGTGAACAATGAGCAGTTCTTC
- | TRBJ1-1 | many | TRBV6-1 | CASSYGTVNTEAFF | TGTGCCAGCAGTTACGGGACGGTGAACACTGAAGCTTTCTTT
TRBD1 | TRBJ2-2 | few | TRBV10-3 | CAISAKRGTANTGELFF | TGTGCCATCAGTGCTAAGAGGGGGACAGCTAACACCGGGGAGCTGTTTTTT
TRBD2 | TRBJ2-1 | many | TRBV28 | CASSLGTNLLNEQFF | TGTGCCAGCAGCCTCGGGACTAACCTTCTAAATGAGCAGTTCTTC
- | TRBJ2-2 | once | TRBV20-1 | CSATLAATNGAGELFF | TGCAGTGCTACGTTAGCGGCCACGAACGGGGCCGGGGAGCTGTTTTTT
- | TRBJ2-1 | - | TRBV15 | CATSRGYISSYNEQFF | TGTGCCACCAGCAGAGGCTACATCAGCTCCTACAATGAGCAGTTCTTC
- | TRBJ1-1 | - | TRBV7-3 | CASSLKPLTAPTRTGAFF | TGTGCCAGCAGCCTCAAACCTCTCACCGCGCCTACTCGGACGGGAGCTTTCTTT
TRBD1 | TRBJ2-3 | - | TRBV12-3/TRBV12-4 | CASRGDRTDTQYF | TGTGCCAGCAGAGGGGACAGAACAGATACGCAGTATTTT
TRBD1 | TRBJ1-4 | many | TRBV15 | CATSRDWAQGNEKLFF | TGTGCCACCAGCAGAGATTGGGCACAGGGGAATGAAAAACTGTTTTTT
TRBD2 | TRBJ2-5 | - | TRBV2 | CASNAGGWETQYF | TGTGCCAGCAACGCGGGGGGTTGGGAGACCCAGTACTTC
TRBD1 | TRBJ1-4 | many | TRBV12-3/TRBV12-4 | CASRQTGGGNEKLFF | TGTGCCAGCAGACAAACAGGGGGCGGGAATGAAAAACTGTTTTTT
TRBD2 | TRBJ2-5 | - | TRBV7-2 | CASSSGTSGGALETQYF | TGTGCCAGCAGCTCCGGGACTAGCGGGGGGGCTCTTGAGACCCAGTACTTC
TRBD1 | TRBJ1-6 | few | TRBV12-3/TRBV12-4 | CASSLDRGVTPLHF | TGTGCCAGCAGTTTGGACAGGGGAGTCACACCCCTCCACTTT
- | TRBJ2-1 | many | TRBV2 | CASTQASSYNEQFF | TGTGCCTCCACTCAGGCCAGCTCCTACAATGAGCAGTTCTTC
TRBD2 | TRBJ2-7 | - | TRBV9 | CASSVGGTSGDYEQYF | TGTGCCAGCAGCGTAGGAGGGACTAGCGGGGATTACGAGCAGTACTTC
- | TRBJ1-1 | many | TRBV6-5 | CASSYSKAGWATEAFF | TGTGCCAGCAGTTACTCGAAAGCAGGGTGGGCCACTGAAGCTTTCTTT
- | TRBJ2-5 | - | TRBV12-3/TRBV12-4 | CASSTRDAWTQYF | TGTGCCAGCAGTACCCGGGACGCGTGGACCCAGTACTTC
TRBD2 | TRBJ2-5 | many | TRBV20-1 | CSATGLEETQYF | TGCAGTGCTACGGGACTAGAGGAGACCCAGTACTTC
- | TRBJ2-5 | many | TRBV20-1 | CSARGREETQYF | TGCAGTGCCCGTGGGCGGGAAGAGACCCAGTACTTC
- | TRBJ1-1 | many | TRBV18 | CASSPTPGAEAFF | TGTGCCAGCTCACCGACCCCCGGGGCTGAAGCTTTCTTT
- | TRBJ1-3 | few | TRBV2 | CASFRGGRNTIYF | TGTGCCAGCTTCCGGGGAGGCCGAAACACCATATATTTT
- | TRBJ2-7 | - | TRBV28 | CASSSSWSGGGYEQYF | TGTGCCAGCAGCTCCTCGTGGAGTGGTGGGGGCTACGAGCAGTACTTC
- | TRBJ1-5 | many | TRBV3-1 | CASSQGTQSGVGQHF | TGTGCCAGCAGCCAAGGAACTCAATCCGGGGTGGGCCAGCATTTT
TRBD1 | TRBJ1-1 | many | TRBV24-1 | CATSEGDSNTEAFF | TGTGCCACCAGTGAAGGGGACAGCAACACTGAAGCTTTCTTT
- | TRBJ2-4 | many | TRBV30 | CAWSPQYRGHLAKNIQYF | TGTGCCTGGAGTCCCCAATACCGGGGGCACCTAGCCAAAAACATTCAGTACTTC
- | TRBJ2-3 | - | TRBV12-5 | CATGSTDTQYF | TGTGCTACAGGTAGCACAGATACGCAGTATTTT
- | TRBJ1-1 | - | TRBV19 | CASSRQVFETEAFF | TGTGCCAGTAGTAGACAGGTATTCGAAACTGAAGCTTTCTTT
TRBD2 | TRBJ2-1 | many | TRBV7-9 | CASSLAEGLAGAHNEQFF | TGTGCCAGCAGCTTAGCTGAGGGACTAGCGGGGGCACACAATGAGCAGTTCTTC